This passage covers 7 T cell receptor beta chains from one sample sequenced in a study of cytomegalovirus exposure and HLA in healthy donors. PCR primers comprised 60 Vbeta and 13 Jbeta primers. Sequencing was performed with immunoSEQ multiplex PCR; in TCRdb, only in-frame clones are kept and a portion is missing. The repertoire holds approximately 90,000 clones, with about three quarters as singletons. Sequenced input: PBMCs. The receptors were sampled from a woman between 45 and 65 years old in good health and CMV-seropositive.

This chain joins TRBV7-6 and TRBJ1-2; possible D gene TRBD1, 5 bases. Germline CDR1 and CDR2: SGHVS and FNYEAQ. The CDR3 totals 17 residues. The V end lost 5 bases, the J end lost 0 bases, and 19 bases lay between the germline ends. DNA for the CDR3: TGTGCCAGCAGCCCCTTCCCGGGGGGTCCCTCTAACTATGGCTACACCTTC. Protein: CASSPFPGGPSNYGYTF. Together with reference TRBV7-6 and TRBJ1-2, the CDR3 gives the full variable domain: GAGVSQSPRYKVTKRGQDVALRCDPISGHVSLYWYRQALGQGPEFLTYFNYEAQQDKSGLPNDRFSAERPEGSISTLTIQRTEQRDSAMYRCASSPFPGGPSNYGYTFGSGTRLTVV.

The CDR3 here is CASSRTDYEQYF. Here the CDR3 DNA reads TGTGCCAGCAGTCGGACAGACTACGAGCAGTACTTC. The chain employs TRBV6-1 and TRBJ2-7; maybe TRBD1 (6 bases). Germline V gene lookup returns CDR1 MNHNS and CDR2 SASEGT. V was pared by 5 bases and J by 3 bases, with 8 bases between. This CDR3 has 12 residues.

V gene TRBV13 combines with J gene TRBJ2-5, with unresolved D. CDR1 and CDR2 from the germline V gene are PRHDT and FYEKMQ (reference sequence). The V gene lost 5 bases and the J gene lost 0 bases, with 7 bases spanning the gap. The CDR3 runs to 13 residues. The CDR3 nucleotides are TGTGCCAGCAGCCCCAGGTACCAAGAGACCCAGTACTTC. Encoded protein: CASSPRYQETQYF.

This clone was observed a handful of times. The chain joins TRBV6-1 to TRBJ1-4, with a tentative D call TRBD1 (5 bases). This CDR3 region has 18 residues. Germline V lookup: CDR1 MNHNS, CDR2 SASEGT. V was trimmed by 4 bases and J by 8 bases, leaving 26 bases between them. CDR3 nucleotides: TGTGCCAGCAGTGCGCGGGGTAGGAGGGGAGGGCTGGGAGAAAAACTGTTTTTT. Encoded protein: CASSARGRRGGLGEKLFF.

This chain joins TRBV7-2 and TRBJ1-2; D gene unclear. The germline V gene encodes CDR1 SGHTA and CDR2 FQGNSA. The CDR3 spans 14 residues. The V end lost 0 bases, the J end lost 3 bases, and 8 bases lay between the germline ends. CDR3 in amino acids: CASSLAGRDYGYTF. The CDR3 region has the DNA TGTGCCAGCAGCTTAGCAGGGAGAGACTATGGCTACACCTTC.

V usage is TRBV11-3 and J usage is TRBJ2-5, with TRBD1 matching 9 bases. The DNA end is a closer match to TRBJ2-7, so the J assignment may be wrong. Germline V CDR1 and CDR2: SGHNT, YENEEA. The CDR3 consists of 14 residues. CDR3 coding DNA: TGTGCCAGCAGCTCGGACAGGGGCTTCTACGAGCAGTACTTC. Its translation is CASSSDRGFYEQYF.

This sequence joins TRBV19 and TRBJ1-3, with a tentative D call TRBD1 (6 bases). CDR1 is LNHDA, CDR2 SQIVND, per germline (reference sequence). Deletions cut 5 bases from V and 2 bases from J, with 19 bases between. The CDR3 covers 17 residues. The CDR3 DNA reads TGTGCCAGTAGTTCCAGACCGACAGGTGGCCCTGGAAACACCATATATTTT. Translated: CASSSRPTGGPGNTIYF.